Listed here are 20 T cell receptor beta chains from one sample, sequenced in a study of T cells in Graves' hyperthyroidism and ophthalmopathy. RNA transcripts served as the template for amplifying TCR beta CDR3 regions. During a first-round RT-PCR of the TCR CDR3, the HTBI primer set was used. MiXCR, applied by TCRdb to the multiplex PCR reads, yields one record per CDR3 protein. The sample has 500,000 to 650,000 distinct CDR3 sequences; approximately 48% are singletons. Sequencing input: peripheral blood or thyroid tissue (not recorded which). These receptors were taken from an adult woman with Graves' disease, either hyperthyroidism or ophthalmopathy (not recorded which).

The chain carries TRBV5-1 and TRBJ2-2; D is unresolved. CDR3 length: 16 residues. Germline loops: CDR1 SGHRS, CDR2 YFSETQ. V shed 3 bases and J shed 0 bases, with 12 bases lying between them. The CDR3 nucleotides are TGCGCCAGCAGCTCAAGGCAAACTGCGAACACCGGGGAGCTGTTTTTT. Its protein product is CASSSRQTANTGELFF. Based on the CDR3 plus reference TRBV5-1 and TRBJ2-2, the full variable domain is KAGVTQTPRYLIKTRGQQVTLSCSPISGHRSVSWYQQTPGQGLQFLFEYFSETQRNKGNFPGRFSGRQFSNSRSEMNVSTLELGDSALYLCASSSRQTANTGELFFGEGSRLTVL.

This clonotype was seen many times. The J gene is TRBJ1-1, the V gene TRBV6-6; 7 nucleotides match TRBD1. The CDR3 has 13 amino acids. Losses at the gene ends were 6 bases for V and 2 bases for J; bases not matched to a gene: 3. CDR1 and CDR2 from the germline V gene are MNHNY and SVGAGI (reference sequence). CDR3 protein: CASSDRVNTEAFF. The CDR3 coding sequence is TGTGCCAGCAGCGACAGGGTTAACACTGAAGCTTTCTTT.

This clonotype was seen at least ten times. This rearrangement joins TRBV11-3 to TRBJ2-2; TRBD2 might be the D (6 bases). This CDR3 region has 15 residues. Trimming removed 5 bases at V and 5 bases at J, with 15 bases between. In germline, CDR1 is SGHNT, CDR2 YENEEA. As DNA, the CDR3 is TGTGCCAGCAGCGCCACCGGGACTGGAACCGGGGAGCTGTTTTTT. Amino acid sequence: CASSATGTGTGELFF. The full variable domain, completed using reference TRBV11-3 and TRBJ2-2, is EAGVVQSPRYKIIEKKQPVAFWCNPISGHNTLYWYLQNLGQGPELLIRYENEEAVDDSQLPKDRFSAERLKGVDSTLKIQPAELGDSAVYLCASSATGTGTGELFFGEGSRLTVL.

The chain links TRBV7-9 to TRBJ1-5; maybe TRBD1 (5 bases). Germline CDR1 SEHNR, CDR2 FQNEAQ (reference sequence). The CDR3 sequence is 13 residues long. With 3 bases removed from V and 10 bases from J, the gap between germline ends came to 13 bases. The CDR3 DNA reads TGTGCCAGCAGCTTGGGACCTATGCAACCCCAGCATTTT. Residues: CASSLGPMQPQHF.

Many counts were recorded for this clonotype. The chain couples TRBV4-3 to TRBJ1-2; possible D gene TRBD1, 5 bases. Per the germline V gene, CDR1 is LGHNA and CDR2 is YSLEER. The CDR3 length is 13 residues. V lost 6 bases and J lost 8, with 16 bases in between. CDR3 loop: CASRPSGGNGYTF. The CDR3 DNA is TGCGCCAGCAGACCGAGTGGGGGAAACGGCTACACCTTC.

This clonotype turned up a few times. CDR3 DNA sequence: TGTGCCAGCAGTGAACGGCTGGGGACTAACTATGGCTACACCTTC. Translating gives CASSERLGTNYGYTF. The chain combines TRBV6-1 with TRBJ1-2; D remains ambiguous. Trimming took off 2 bases at V and 0 bases at J, with 10 bases between the two ends. CDR1 is MNHNS, CDR2 SASEGT, per germline. The CDR3 loop spans 15 amino acids.

This clonotype was picked up a small number of times. CDR3 nucleotide sequence: TGCAGCGTTGCAGGAGGACAGTCTCTATACCGAGACTACGAGCAGTACTTC. It yields the protein CSVAGGQSLYRDYEQYF. This chain uses TRBV29-1 with TRBJ2-7; weak D call: TRBD1 (6 bases). Trimming pared 4 bases from V and 3 bases from J, leaving 25 bases between. This CDR3 is 17 amino acids long. Germline V gene data show CDR1 as SQVTM and CDR2 as ANQGSEA.

The CDR3 here is CSVGASFGYTF. CDR3 nucleotide sequence: TGCAGCGTTGGGGCCAGCTTTGGCTACACCTTC. The rearrangement uses TRBV29-1 and TRBJ1-2; no reliable D call. Trimming pared 4 bases from V and 7 bases from J, leaving 10 bases between. Germline loops: CDR1 SQVTM, CDR2 ANQGSEA. The CDR3 has 11 residues.

The chain uses TRBV9 and TRBJ1-5; TRBD1 is a possible D gene (5 bases). The CDR3 consists of 15 residues. The V end was cut by 3 bases, the J end by 0 bases, with 10 bases between. Germline CDR1 reads SGDLS; CDR2 reads YYNGEE. CDR3 sequence: CASSGGENSNQPQHF. CDR3 bases: TGTGCCAGCAGCGGGGGGGAGAATAGCAATCAGCCCCAGCATTTT.

A few counts support this clonotype. J is TRBJ2-5 and V is TRBV10-3; the match to TRBD1 covers 8 bases. In germline, CDR1 is ENHRY, CDR2 SYGVKD. CDR3 length: 13 residues. Trimming removed 6 bases from V and 5 bases from J; junction bases left unmatched: 5. CDR3 DNA: TGTGCCATCAGGACAGGGGTCGAGGAGACCCAGTACTTC. Protein sequence: CAIRTGVEETQYF.

This clonotype was detected ten times or more. The chain has TRBV7-9 and TRBJ1-1; D is ambiguous. V was cut by 2 bases and J by 3 bases, with 10 bases left in between. The CDR3 runs 14 residues. CDR1 and CDR2 from the germline V gene are SEHNR and FQNEAQ (reference sequence). CDR3 DNA sequence: TGTGCCAGCAGCTTACTCGGTCGGGACACTGAAGCTTTCTTT. It is translated as CASSLLGRDTEAFF.

This clonotype was counted once. The chain has TRBV9 and TRBJ2-7, with D possibly being TRBD1 or TRBD2 (5 bases each). The assigned J gene may be wrong: the sequence end matches TRBJ2-3 better. The CDR3 has 15 residues. Germline-derived CDR1 and CDR2 are SGDLS and YYNGEE. The CDR3 DNA reads as TGTGCCAGCAACCGGGACGGAAAGTCATCCGATACGCAGTATTTT. This codes for CASNRDGKSSDTQYF.

This clonotype was observed many times. This chain uses TRBV29-1 with TRBJ1-1; maybe TRBD1 (6 bases). This CDR3 region has 15 residues. The V and J ends lost 7 bases and 0 bases respectively, with 18 bases between them. Germline CDR1 and CDR2: SQVTM and ANQGSEA. CDR3 region: CSGQKQGGMNTEAFF. DNA of the CDR3: TGCAGCGGACAAAAACAGGGAGGAATGAACACTGAAGCTTTCTTT.

The J gene is TRBJ1-1, the V gene TRBV10-3; a possible D gene is TRBD1 (6 bases). Trimming stripped 10 bases from V and 5 bases from J, with 17 bases between. This CDR3 region has 13 residues. Looked up from germline, CDR1 is ENHRY and CDR2 is SYGVKD. CDR3 protein: CASSDRSITEAFF. The CDR3 region has the DNA TGTGCCAGCAGCGACAGGAGCATTACTGAAGCTTTCTTT.

The chain recombines TRBV7-9 with TRBJ1-5; 7 nucleotides align to TRBD1. The CDR3 contains 14 residues. Losses at the gene ends were 6 bases for V and 2 bases for J; bases not matched to a gene: 4. Germline V gene lookup returns CDR1 SEHNR and CDR2 FQNEAQ (reference sequence). The CDR3 reads CASSRTGRNQPQHF. CDR3 DNA sequence: TGTGCCAGCAGTCGGACAGGCCGCAATCAGCCCCAGCATTTT. Complete variable domain (other parts from reference TRBV7-9 and TRBJ1-5): DTGVSQNPRHKITKRGQNVTFRCDPISEHNRLYWYRQTLGQGPEFLTYFQNEAQLEKSRLLSDRFSAERPKGSFSTLEIQRTEQGDSAMYLCASSRTGRNQPQHFGDGTRLSIL.

This clonotype was observed many times. Compared with germline, one end of the junction differs, possibly owing to a read error. The genes are TRBV5-1 and TRBJ2-7, with D perhaps TRBD2 (6 bases). From germline, CDR1 is SGHRS and CDR2 YFSETQ. This CDR3 region has 14 residues. As DNA, the CDR3 is TGTGCCAGCAGCTTGGACGGGAGCTCCTACGAGCAGTACTTC. Translated: CASSLDGSSYEQYF.

This clonotype was counted only a few times. The J gene is TRBJ1-2, the V gene TRBV13, with D tentatively TRBD1 (6 bases). The length of the CDR3 is 16 residues. CDR1 is PRHDT and CDR2 is FYEKMQ in the germline V gene (reference sequence). V lost 8 bases and J 7 bases, leaving 26 bases between the germline ends. CDR3 nucleotides: TGTGCCAGCGATAACACGCACGGCGGGGGGGCCGGTGGCTACACCTTC. Residues: CASDNTHGGGAGGYTF.

This sequence joins TRBV7-6 and TRBJ2-5; D unresolved. The CDR3 covers 12 residues. Germline CDR1 reads SGHVS; CDR2 reads FNYEAQ. Trimming cost V 5 bases and J 7 bases, with 11 bases left between them. CDR3 nucleotide sequence: TGTGCCAGCAGCCGTCACAATCCGACCCAGTACTTC. As protein: CASSRHNPTQYF.

V and J are TRBV15 and TRBJ2-7; 11 bases match TRBD1. Germline trimming cut 4 bases from V and 5 bases from J; bases unmatched to any gene: 4. The CDR3 has 14 amino acids. Germline V gene sequence: CDR1 LNHNV, CDR2 YYDKDF (reference sequence). The CDR3 DNA follows: TGTGCCACCAGCAAAGGACAGGGGGCAAACGAGCAGTACTTC. Protein: CATSKGQGANEQYF.

The CDR3 spells CASSPQDINGYTF. DNA for the CDR3: TGTGCCAGCAGCCCGCAGGACATCAATGGCTACACCTTC. The gene calls are TRBV7-2 and TRBJ1-2, with a tentative D call TRBD1 (5 bases). Trimming took off 5 bases at V and 6 bases at J, with 13 bases between the two ends. The CDR3 is 13 amino acids. Germline V gene sequence: CDR1 SGHTA, CDR2 FQGNSA.